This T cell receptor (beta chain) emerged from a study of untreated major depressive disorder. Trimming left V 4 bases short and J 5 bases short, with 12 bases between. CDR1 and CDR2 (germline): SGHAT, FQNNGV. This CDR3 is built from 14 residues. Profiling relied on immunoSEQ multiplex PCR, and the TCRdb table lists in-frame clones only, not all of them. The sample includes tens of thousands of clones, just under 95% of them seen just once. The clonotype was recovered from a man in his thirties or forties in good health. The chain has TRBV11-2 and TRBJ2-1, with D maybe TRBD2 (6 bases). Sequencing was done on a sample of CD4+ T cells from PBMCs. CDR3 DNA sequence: TGTGCCAGCAGCTCCCTCGGAGGGAACAATGAGCAGTTCTTC. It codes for CASSSLGGNNEQFF. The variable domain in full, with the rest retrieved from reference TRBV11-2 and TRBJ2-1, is EAGVAQSPRYKIIEKRQSVAFWCNPISGHATLYWYQQILGQGPKLLIQFQNNGVVDDSQLPKDRFSAERLKGVDSTLKIQPAKLEDSAVYLCASSSLGGNNEQFFGPGTRLTVL.